One and the same sample provided the 22 T cell receptor beta chains below, sequenced in a study of cytomegalovirus exposure and HLA in healthy donors. Researchers ran the PCR with 60 Vbeta and 13 Jbeta primers. The assay was immunoSEQ multiplex PCR, and TCRdb's table has in-frame clones only and misses some. This sample has over 150,000 clones, with about three quarters found just once. Sequencing was carried out using PBMCs. These receptors all come from a woman between 40 and 55 years old in good health and CMV-seropositive.

V gene TRBV18 combines with J gene TRBJ2-5; D gene unclear. Germline V CDR1 and CDR2: KGHSH, LQKENI. CDR3 size: 15 residues. V lost 3 bases, J lost 5 bases, and 16 bases lay in between. The CDR3 DNA sequence: TGTGCCAGCTCACCTTTCATCGGGTCTTCCGAGACCCAGTACTTC. This translates into CASSPFIGSSETQYF.

This rearrangement joins TRBV19 to TRBJ2-7; D possibly corresponds to TRBD2 (6 bases). Germline CDR1 reads LNHDA; CDR2 reads SQIVND (reference sequence). The CDR3 consists of 14 residues. Trimming stripped 0 bases from V and 3 bases from J, with 9 bases between. The CDR3 nucleotides read TGTGCCAGTAGTATAGAGGGGGAGGACTACGAGCAGTACTTC. Translating it yields CASSIEGEDYEQYF. Complete variable domain (other parts from reference TRBV19 and TRBJ2-7): DGGITQSPKYLFRKEGQNVTLSCEQNLNHDAMYWYRQDPGQGLRLIYYSQIVNDFQKGDIAEGYSVSREKKESFPLTVTSAQKNPTAFYLCASSIEGEDYEQYFGPGTRLTVT.

This chain joins TRBV14 and TRBJ1-1, with 8 bases identical to TRBD1. V was pared by 0 bases and J by 4 bases, with 4 bases of the junction left unmatched. Germline assignment: CDR1 SGHDN and CDR2 FVKESK. The CDR3 length is 15 residues. CDR3 amino acids: CASSQDGQGATEAFF. The CDR3 nucleotides read TGTGCCAGCAGCCAAGATGGGCAGGGGGCCACTGAAGCTTTCTTT.

The CDR3 spells CASSLGQGVDYTF. CDR3 nucleotides: TGTGCCAGCAGTTTGGGACAGGGGGTAGACTACACCTTC. The J gene is TRBJ1-2, the V gene TRBV28; 11 bases are a match to TRBD1. This CDR3 is built from 13 residues. Per the germline V gene, CDR1 is MDHEN and CDR2 is SYDVKM. The junction had 4 bases not matched to a gene; V was cut back by 3 bases and J by 10 bases.

The CDR3 sequence is CASHPGRGGTDTQYF. The CDR3 region has the DNA TGCGCCAGTCACCCCGGGCGGGGTGGCACAGATACGCAGTATTTT. The J gene is TRBJ2-3, the V gene TRBV5-1; D might be TRBD2 (6 bases). The CDR3 runs 15 residues. The germline gives CDR1 SGHRS, CDR2 YFSETQ. V was clipped by 8 bases and J by 1 base, with 17 bases between them.

The V gene is TRBV7-2, the J gene TRBJ1-2; 7 nucleotides agree with TRBD1. CDR3 size: 13 residues. The ends lost 7 bases at V and 3 bases at J; junction bases unmatched: 5. Germline V lookup: CDR1 SGHTA, CDR2 FQGNSA. In nucleotides, the CDR3 is TGTGCCAGCAAAGAGGGGGCAGACTATGGCTACACCTTC. It translates to CASKEGADYGYTF.

The rearrangement uses TRBV30 and TRBJ1-2; 10 nucleotides match TRBD1. The CDR3 loop spans 14 amino acids. Germline lookup yields CDR1 GTSNPN and CDR2 SVGIG (reference sequence). Germline trimming cut 0 bases from V and 5 bases from J; bases unmatched to any gene: 3. The CDR3 nucleotides read TGTGCCTGGAGTGTTGAGGGACAGGGGTATGGCTACACCTTC. It specifies CAWSVEGQGYGYTF.

In this sample, this clone turned up once. The genes are TRBV15 and TRBJ1-1, with D unclear. Between the trimmed V and J ends, which lost 1 base and 6 bases, there was a span of 9 bases. The length of the CDR3 is 13 residues. Per the germline V gene, CDR1 is LNHNV and CDR2 is YYDKDF (reference sequence). The CDR3 loop is CATSRAGRAEAFF. The DNA of the CDR3 is TGTGCCACCAGCAGAGCCGGGCGGGCTGAAGCTTTCTTT. The variable domain in full, completed from reference TRBV15 and TRBJ1-1, reads DAMVIQNPRYQVTQFGKPVTLSCSQTLNHNVMYWYQQKSSQAPKLLFHYYDKDFNNEADTPDNFQSRRPNTSFCFLDIRSPGLGDTAMYLCATSRAGRAEAFFGQGTRLTVV.

This rearrangement joins TRBV29-1 to TRBJ1-2; 10 positions agree with TRBD1. Germline CDR1 SQVTM, CDR2 ANQGSEA. This CDR3 region has 13 residues. The junction had 2 bases not matched to a gene; V was cut back by 7 bases and J by 0 bases. The CDR3, as DNA: TGCAGCGCTGGACAGGGGGCTAACTATGGCTACACCTTC. It encodes CSAGQGANYGYTF.

This clone was seen only a few times. Here the CDR3 reads CASSRAIAVYNEQFF. The CDR3 DNA sequence: TGCGCCAGCAGCCGAGCGATAGCGGTCTACAATGAGCAGTTCTTC. The rearrangement links TRBV4-3 to TRBJ2-1, with D perhaps matching TRBD2 (6 bases). Germline CDR1 reads LGHNA; CDR2 reads YSLEER. V lost 4 bases and J 3 bases, leaving 13 bases between the germline ends. The CDR3 is 15 amino acids.

The rearrangement joins TRBV2 to TRBJ1-1, with 8 bases lining up with TRBD1. Trimming at V came to 10 bases and at J to 1 base, leaving 11 bases not matched to a gene. Germline assignment: CDR1 SNHLY and CDR2 FYNNEI. The CDR3 runs 15 residues. The CDR3 DNA reads as TGTGCCACTTCACCCCAGGGGGCGCGGAACACTGAAGCTTTCTTT. This encodes CATSPQGARNTEAFF.

The chain links TRBV28 to TRBJ1-5, with no clear D. CDR1 is MDHEN and CDR2 is SYDVKM in the germline V gene. With 6 bases removed from V and 0 bases from J, the gap between germline ends came to 6 bases. The CDR3 has 13 amino acids. DNA for the CDR3: TGTGCCAGCAGCGGGAGTAGCAATCAGCCCCAGCATTTT. Translated: CASSGSSNQPQHF. The variable domain in full, completed from reference TRBV28 and TRBJ1-5, reads DVKVTQSSRYLVKRTGEKVFLECVQDMDHENMFWYRQDPGLGLRLIYFSYDVKMKEKGDIPEGYSVSREKKERFSLILESASTNQTSMYLCASSGSSNQPQHFGDGTRLSIL.

V is TRBV2 and J is TRBJ1-1; 8 positions agree with TRBD1. The J segment lost 4 bases and the V segment lost 6 bases, leaving 7 bases of the junction unmatched. The germline V gene has CDR1 SNHLY and CDR2 FYNNEI. The CDR3 totals 14 residues. CDR3 sequence (DNA): TGTGCCAGCAGAGGACAGGGATTTGTCACTGAAGCTTTCTTT. Protein: CASRGQGFVTEAFF. Full variable domain (missing parts from reference TRBV2 and TRBJ1-1): EPEVTQTPSHQVTQMGQEVILRCVPISNHLYFYWYRQILGQKVEFLVSFYNNEISEKSEIFDDQFSVERPDGSNFTLKIRSTKLEDSAMYFCASRGQGFVTEAFFGQGTRLTVV.

The chain is built from TRBV5-6 and TRBJ2-6; D perhaps matches TRBD1 (6 bases). The CDR3 is made up of 15 amino acids. Trimming shortened V by 1 base and J by 1 base, and 6 bases separated the two germline ends. Germline V gene lookup returns CDR1 SGHDT and CDR2 YYEEEE. In nucleotides, the CDR3 is TGTGCCAGCAGCTTGCAGGGGTCTGGGGCCAACGTCCTGACTTTC. Translating it yields CASSLQGSGANVLTF.

The chain couples TRBV13 to TRBJ2-5, with TRBD2 matching 9 bases. The assigned J gene may be wrong: the sequence end matches TRBJ2-7 better. There are 15 residues in the CDR3. The germline V gene has CDR1 PRHDT and CDR2 FYEKMQ (reference sequence). The CDR3 here is CASSLWGSGSGEQYF. The DNA of the CDR3 is TGTGCCAGCAGCTTATGGGGTAGCGGGAGTGGCGAGCAGTACTTC.

V and J are TRBV7-2 and TRBJ2-3; weak D call: TRBD2 (6 bases). V was clipped by 5 bases and J by 4 bases, with 13 bases between them. The CDR3 is made up of 14 amino acids. Germline CDR1 SGHTA, CDR2 FQGNSA. For the CDR3, the DNA is TGTGCCAGCAGCCCCCACGGGAGCGCAGATACGCAGTATTTT. Translated: CASSPHGSADTQYF.

The CDR3 nucleotides read TGTGCCAGCAGCGCGACCTTAGCGGGAGGGAATCAAGAGACCCAGTACTTC. It specifies CASSATLAGGNQETQYF. The chain couples TRBV9 to TRBJ2-5; 11 positions match TRBD2. The V gene end was trimmed by 3 bases and the J gene end by 2 bases; junction bases not matched to a gene: 9. There are 17 residues in the CDR3. Germline assignment: CDR1 SGDLS and CDR2 YYNGEE.

The chain recombines TRBV2 with TRBJ2-7; TRBD2 matches at 13 bases. The CDR3 has 14 residues. Losses at the gene ends were 6 bases for V and 4 bases for J; bases not matched to a gene: 3. Germline values: CDR1 SNHLY, CDR2 FYNNEI. The CDR3 DNA reads as TGTGCCAGCAGGAAGACTAGCGGGGGGTACGAGCAGTACTTC. It translates to CASRKTSGGYEQYF.

The V call is TRBV27, the J call TRBJ1-5; D gene ambiguous. V lost 4 bases, J lost 4 bases, and 8 bases lay in between. Germline assignment: CDR1 MNHEY and CDR2 SMNVEV (reference sequence). The CDR3 consists of 13 residues. The CDR3 DNA reads TGTGCCAGCAGTTCGCAGCGAAATCAGCCCCAGCATTTT. Amino acid sequence: CASSSQRNQPQHF.

The chain couples TRBV5-6 to TRBJ2-5; D not certain. The V and J ends lost 1 base and 0 bases respectively, with 7 bases between them. The CDR3 length is 14 residues. From germline, CDR1 is SGHDT and CDR2 YYEEEE. The CDR3: CASSLSLDQETQYF. The CDR3 DNA sequence: TGTGCCAGCAGCTTGAGTCTAGACCAAGAGACCCAGTACTTC.

There are a few counts of this clone. The chain recombines TRBV28 with TRBJ1-5; the D is unclear. CDR1 is MDHEN and CDR2 is SYDVKM in the germline V gene. The V gene lost 0 bases and the J gene lost 8 bases, with 11 bases spanning the gap. The CDR3 is 14 residues long. DNA of the CDR3: TGTGCCAGCAGTTTATGGGGAGAGGGAAAGCCCCAGCATTTT. Its protein product is CASSLWGEGKPQHF.

This clone has only a few counts. The chain couples TRBV5-4 to TRBJ1-3; D uncertain. CDR3 size: 16 residues. Germline V gives CDR1 SGHNT, CDR2 YYREEE (reference sequence). The V gene lost 0 bases and the J gene lost 0 bases, with 10 bases spanning the gap. The CDR3 nucleotides are TGTGCCAGCAGCTTGGGACACAGTCTCTCTGGAAACACCATATATTTT. Translated: CASSLGHSLSGNTIYF.